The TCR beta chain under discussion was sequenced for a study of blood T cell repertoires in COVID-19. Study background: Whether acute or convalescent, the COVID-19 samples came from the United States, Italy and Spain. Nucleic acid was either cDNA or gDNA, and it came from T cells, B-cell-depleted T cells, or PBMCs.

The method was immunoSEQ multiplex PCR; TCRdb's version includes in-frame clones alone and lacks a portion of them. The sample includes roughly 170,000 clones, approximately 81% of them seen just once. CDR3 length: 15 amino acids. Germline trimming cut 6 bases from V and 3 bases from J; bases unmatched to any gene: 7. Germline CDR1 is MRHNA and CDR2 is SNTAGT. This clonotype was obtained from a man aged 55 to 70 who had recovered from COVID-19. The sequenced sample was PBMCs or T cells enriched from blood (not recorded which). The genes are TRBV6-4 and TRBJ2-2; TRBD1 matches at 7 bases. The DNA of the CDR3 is TGTGCCAGCAGCCACGATCAGGGGGACACCGGGGAGCTGTTTTTT. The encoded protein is CASSHDQGDTGELFF.